This T cell receptor beta chain was recovered during a study of Ad26.COV2.S vaccination and SARS-CoV-2 variants. V shed 1 base and J shed 3 bases, with 12 bases lying between them. This CDR3 is 16 amino acids long. Germline CDR1 is MGHRA and CDR2 is YSYEKL. Generated by immunoSEQ multiplex PCR, the TCRdb table keeps only in-frame clones and is missing some. The sample contains hundreds of thousands of clones, 80% to 90% of which appear only once. Described treatment: some 19 received Ad26.COV2.S at low or high dose, single or two shots; about 5 received placebo; per-sample allocation not given. The investigators took samples on day 63 after the first vaccine or placebo injection.

The sequence was obtained from a person between 18 and 65 years old who received the Ad26.COV2.S COVID-19 vaccine or a placebo. This material consisted of peripheral blood, taken in a trial of Ad26.COV2.S vaccine versus placebo. The chain has TRBV4-1 and TRBJ1-4; tentative D call: TRBD1 (6 bases). CDR3 DNA: TGCGCCAGCAGCCAAGGGGTTGGACAGTCTAATGAAAAACTGTTTTTT. Translation gives CASSQGVGQSNEKLFF.